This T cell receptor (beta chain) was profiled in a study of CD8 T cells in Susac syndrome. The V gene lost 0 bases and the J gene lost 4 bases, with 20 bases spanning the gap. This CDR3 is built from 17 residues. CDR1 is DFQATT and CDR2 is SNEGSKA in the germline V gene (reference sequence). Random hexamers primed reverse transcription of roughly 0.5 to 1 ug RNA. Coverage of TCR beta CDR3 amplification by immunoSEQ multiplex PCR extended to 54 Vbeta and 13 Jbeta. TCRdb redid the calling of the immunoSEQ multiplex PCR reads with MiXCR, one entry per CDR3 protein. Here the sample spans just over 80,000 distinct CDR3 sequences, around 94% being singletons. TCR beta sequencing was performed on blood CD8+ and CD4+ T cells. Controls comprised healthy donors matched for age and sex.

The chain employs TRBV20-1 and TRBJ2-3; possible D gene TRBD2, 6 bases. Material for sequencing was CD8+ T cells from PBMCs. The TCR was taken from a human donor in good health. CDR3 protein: CSARDPVTSAGPDTQYF. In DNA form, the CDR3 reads TGCAGTGCTAGAGATCCCGTGACAAGCGCGGGGCCAGATACGCAGTATTTT.